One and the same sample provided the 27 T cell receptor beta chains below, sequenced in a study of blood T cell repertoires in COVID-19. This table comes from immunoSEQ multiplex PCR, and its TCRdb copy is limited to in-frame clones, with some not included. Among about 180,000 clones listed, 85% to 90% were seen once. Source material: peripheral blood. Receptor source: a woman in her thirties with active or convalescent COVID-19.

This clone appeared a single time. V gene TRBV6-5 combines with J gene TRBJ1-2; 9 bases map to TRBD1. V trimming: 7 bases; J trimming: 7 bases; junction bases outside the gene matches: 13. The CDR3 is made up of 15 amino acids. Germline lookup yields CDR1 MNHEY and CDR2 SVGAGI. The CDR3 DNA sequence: TGTGCCAGCACTAATAGGGACAGGGAGGGCCGTGGCTACACCTTC. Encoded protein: CASTNRDREGRGYTF.

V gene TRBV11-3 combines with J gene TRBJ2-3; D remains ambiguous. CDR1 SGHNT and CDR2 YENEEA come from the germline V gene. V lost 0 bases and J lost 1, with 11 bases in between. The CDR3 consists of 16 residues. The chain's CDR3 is CASSLDLWQGTDTQYF. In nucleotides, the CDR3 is TGTGCCAGCAGCTTAGATCTTTGGCAAGGCACAGATACGCAGTATTTT.

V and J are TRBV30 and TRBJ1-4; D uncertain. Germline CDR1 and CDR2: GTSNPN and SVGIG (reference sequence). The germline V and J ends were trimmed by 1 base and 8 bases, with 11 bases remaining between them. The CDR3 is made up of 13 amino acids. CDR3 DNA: TGTGCCTGGAGTGGGGGAGTTAGGGAAAAACTGTTTTTT. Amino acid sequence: CAWSGGVREKLFF.

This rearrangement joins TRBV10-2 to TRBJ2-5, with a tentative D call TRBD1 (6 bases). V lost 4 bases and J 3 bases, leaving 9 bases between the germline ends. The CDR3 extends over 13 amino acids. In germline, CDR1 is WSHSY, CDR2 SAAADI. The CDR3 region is CASSGTVKETQYF. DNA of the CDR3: TGCGCCAGCAGTGGGACAGTCAAAGAGACCCAGTACTTC.

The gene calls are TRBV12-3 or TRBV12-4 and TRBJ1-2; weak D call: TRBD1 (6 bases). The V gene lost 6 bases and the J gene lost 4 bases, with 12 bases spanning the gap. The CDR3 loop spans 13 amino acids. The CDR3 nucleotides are TGTGCCAGCAGCCCCCGGGACATCTATGGCTACACCTTC. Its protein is CASSPRDIYGYTF.

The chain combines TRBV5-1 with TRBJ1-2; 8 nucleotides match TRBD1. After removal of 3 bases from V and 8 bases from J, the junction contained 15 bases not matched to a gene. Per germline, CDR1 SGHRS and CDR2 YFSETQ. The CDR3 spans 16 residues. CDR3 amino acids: CASSSGGAGPLNGYTF. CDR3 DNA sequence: TGCGCCAGCAGCTCAGGGGGCGCGGGCCCTTTGAACGGCTACACCTTC.

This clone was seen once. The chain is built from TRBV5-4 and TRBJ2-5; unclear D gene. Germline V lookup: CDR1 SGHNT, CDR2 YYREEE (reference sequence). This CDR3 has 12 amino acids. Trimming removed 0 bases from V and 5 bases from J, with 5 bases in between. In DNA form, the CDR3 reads TGTGCCAGCAGCTTGGCTTCGGAGACCCAGTACTTC. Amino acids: CASSLASETQYF.

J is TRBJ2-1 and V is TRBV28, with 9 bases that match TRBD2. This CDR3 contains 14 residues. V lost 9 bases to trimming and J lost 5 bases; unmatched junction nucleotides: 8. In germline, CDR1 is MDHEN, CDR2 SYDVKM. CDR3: CASRISGSNNEQFF. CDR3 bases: TGTGCCAGTAGAATTAGCGGGAGTAACAATGAGCAGTTCTTC.

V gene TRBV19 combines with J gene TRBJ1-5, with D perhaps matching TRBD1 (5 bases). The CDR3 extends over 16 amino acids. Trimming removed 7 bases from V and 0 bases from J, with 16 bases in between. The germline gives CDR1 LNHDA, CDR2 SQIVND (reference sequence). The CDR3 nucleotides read TGTGCCAGTACAACCTTAGGGGTCGGTAGCAATCAGCCCCAGCATTTT. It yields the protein CASTTLGVGSNQPQHF.

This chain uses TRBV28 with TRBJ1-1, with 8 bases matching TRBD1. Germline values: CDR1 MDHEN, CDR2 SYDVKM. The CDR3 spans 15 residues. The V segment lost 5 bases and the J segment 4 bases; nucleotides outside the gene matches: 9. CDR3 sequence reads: CASSPKDRASTEAFF. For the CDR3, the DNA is TGTGCCAGCAGTCCGAAGGACAGGGCGAGCACTGAAGCTTTCTTT.

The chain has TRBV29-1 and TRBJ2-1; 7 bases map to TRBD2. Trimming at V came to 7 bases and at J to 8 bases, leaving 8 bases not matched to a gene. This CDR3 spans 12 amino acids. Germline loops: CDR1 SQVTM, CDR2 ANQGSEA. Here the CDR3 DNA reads TGCAGCGCTATGACTAGCACGTATGAGCAGTTCTTC. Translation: CSAMTSTYEQFF.

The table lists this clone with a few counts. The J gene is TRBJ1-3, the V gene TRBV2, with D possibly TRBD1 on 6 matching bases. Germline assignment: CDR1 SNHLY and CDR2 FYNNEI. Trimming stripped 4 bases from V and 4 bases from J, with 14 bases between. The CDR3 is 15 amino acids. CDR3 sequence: CASSAPGGRGNTIYF. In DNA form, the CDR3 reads TGTGCCAGCAGTGCTCCGGGGGGCAGAGGAAACACCATATATTTT.

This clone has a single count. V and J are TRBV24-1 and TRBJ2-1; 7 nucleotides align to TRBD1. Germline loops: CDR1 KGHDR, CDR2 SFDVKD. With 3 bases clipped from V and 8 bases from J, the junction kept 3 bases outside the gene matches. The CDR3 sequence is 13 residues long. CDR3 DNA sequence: TGTGCCACCAGTGATAACGACAGGGATGAGCAGTTCTTC. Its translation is CATSDNDRDEQFF.

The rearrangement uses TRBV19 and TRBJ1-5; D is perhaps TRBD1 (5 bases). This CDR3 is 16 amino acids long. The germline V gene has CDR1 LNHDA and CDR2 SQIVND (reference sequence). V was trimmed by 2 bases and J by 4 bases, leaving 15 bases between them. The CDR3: CASSILKGKLNQPQHF. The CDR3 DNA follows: TGTGCCAGTAGTATACTTAAGGGGAAGTTAAATCAGCCCCAGCATTTT.

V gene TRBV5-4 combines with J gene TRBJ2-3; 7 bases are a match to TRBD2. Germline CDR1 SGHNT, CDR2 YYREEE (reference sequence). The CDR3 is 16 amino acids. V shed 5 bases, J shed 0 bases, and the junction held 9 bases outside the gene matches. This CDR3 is CASSPPPGGSTDTQYF. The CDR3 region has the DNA TGTGCCAGCAGTCCCCCTCCGGGAGGTAGCACAGATACGCAGTATTTT. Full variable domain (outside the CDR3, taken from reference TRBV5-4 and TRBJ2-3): ETGVTQSPTHLIKTRGQQVTLRCSSQSGHNTVSWYQQALGQGPQFIFQYYREEENGRGNFPPRFSGLQFPNYSSELNVNALELDDSALYLCASSPPPGGSTDTQYFGPGTRLTVL.

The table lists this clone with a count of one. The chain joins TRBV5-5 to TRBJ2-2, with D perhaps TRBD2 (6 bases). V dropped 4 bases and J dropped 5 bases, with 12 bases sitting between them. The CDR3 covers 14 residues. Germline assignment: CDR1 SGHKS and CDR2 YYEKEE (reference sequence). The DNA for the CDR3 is TGTGCCAGCAGCCCCCAGAGCGGGACCGGGGAGCTGTTTTTT. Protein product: CASSPQSGTGELFF.

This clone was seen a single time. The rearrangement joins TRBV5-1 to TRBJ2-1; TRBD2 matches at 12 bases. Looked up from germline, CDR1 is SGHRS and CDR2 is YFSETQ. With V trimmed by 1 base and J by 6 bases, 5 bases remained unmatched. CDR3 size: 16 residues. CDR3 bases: TGCGCCAGCAGCTTGCAGACTAGCGGGAGTCTCAATGAGCAGTTCTTC. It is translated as CASSLQTSGSLNEQFF. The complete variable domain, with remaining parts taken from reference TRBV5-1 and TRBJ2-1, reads KAGVTQTPRYLIKTRGQQVTLSCSPISGHRSVSWYQQTPGQGLQFLFEYFSETQRNKGNFPGRFSGRQFSNSRSEMNVSTLELGDSALYLCASSLQTSGSLNEQFFGPGTRLTVL.

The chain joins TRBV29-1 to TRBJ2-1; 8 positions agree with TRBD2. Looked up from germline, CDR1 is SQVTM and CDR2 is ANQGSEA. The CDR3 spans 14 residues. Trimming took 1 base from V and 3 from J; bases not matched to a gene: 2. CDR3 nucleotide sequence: TGCAGCGTTGAAGGCCTAGCGGGCTACAATGAGCAGTTCTTC. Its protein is CSVEGLAGYNEQFF.

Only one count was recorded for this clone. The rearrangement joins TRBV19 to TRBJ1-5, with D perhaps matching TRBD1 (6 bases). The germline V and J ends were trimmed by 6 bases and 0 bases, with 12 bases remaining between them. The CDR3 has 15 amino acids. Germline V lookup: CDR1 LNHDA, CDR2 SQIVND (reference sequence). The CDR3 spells CASRLQGSSNQPQHF. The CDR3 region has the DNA TGTGCCAGTAGGCTACAGGGATCTAGCAATCAGCCCCAGCATTTT.

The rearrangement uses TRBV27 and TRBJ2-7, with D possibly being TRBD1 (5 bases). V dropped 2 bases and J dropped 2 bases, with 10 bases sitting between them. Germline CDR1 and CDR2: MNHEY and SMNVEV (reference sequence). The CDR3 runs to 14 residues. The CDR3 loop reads CASSLGAGPYEQYF. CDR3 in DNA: TGTGCCAGCAGTTTAGGGGCAGGGCCCTACGAGCAGTACTTC.

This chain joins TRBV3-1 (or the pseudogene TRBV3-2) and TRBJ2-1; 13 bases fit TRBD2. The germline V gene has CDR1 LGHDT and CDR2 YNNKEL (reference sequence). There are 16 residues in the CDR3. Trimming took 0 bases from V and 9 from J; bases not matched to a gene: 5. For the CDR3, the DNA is TGTGCCAGCAGCCAAGATTGGGGACTAGCGGGAACTGAGCAGTTCTTC. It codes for CASSQDWGLAGTEQFF.

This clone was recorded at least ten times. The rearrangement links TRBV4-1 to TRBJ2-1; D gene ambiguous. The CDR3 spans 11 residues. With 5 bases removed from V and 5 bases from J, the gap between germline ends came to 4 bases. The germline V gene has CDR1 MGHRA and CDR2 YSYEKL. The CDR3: CASSINNEQFF. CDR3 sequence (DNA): TGCGCCAGCAGCATTAACAATGAGCAGTTCTTC.

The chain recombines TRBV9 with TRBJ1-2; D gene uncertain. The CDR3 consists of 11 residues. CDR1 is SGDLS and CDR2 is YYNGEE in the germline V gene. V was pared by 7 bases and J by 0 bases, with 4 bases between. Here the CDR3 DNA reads TGTGCCAGCGAGTCTAACTATGGCTACACCTTC. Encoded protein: CASESNYGYTF.

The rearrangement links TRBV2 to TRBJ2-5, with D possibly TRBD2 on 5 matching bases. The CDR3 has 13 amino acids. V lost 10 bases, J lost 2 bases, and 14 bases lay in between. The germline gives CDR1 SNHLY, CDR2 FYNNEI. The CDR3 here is CANLRESQETQYF. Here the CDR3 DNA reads TGTGCCAACCTGAGGGAGAGTCAAGAGACCCAGTACTTC.

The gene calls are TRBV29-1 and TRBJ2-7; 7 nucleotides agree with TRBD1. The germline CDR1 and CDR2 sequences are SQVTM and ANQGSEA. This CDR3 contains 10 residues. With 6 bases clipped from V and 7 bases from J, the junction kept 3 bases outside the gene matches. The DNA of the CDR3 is TGCAGCGTCTCGACAGGGGAGCAGTACTTC. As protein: CSVSTGEQYF.

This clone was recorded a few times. This CDR3 is CASSDRGLTGVNTEAFF. The CDR3 nucleotides are TGTGCCAGCAGTGATCGGGGACTGACAGGGGTAAACACTGAAGCTTTCTTT. The V call is TRBV2, the J call TRBJ1-1, with 8 bases identical to TRBD1. CDR3 length: 17 residues. The germline V gene has CDR1 SNHLY and CDR2 FYNNEI. V lost 3 bases to trimming and J lost 2 bases; unmatched junction nucleotides: 11. Based on the CDR3 plus reference TRBV2 and TRBJ1-1, the full variable domain is EPEVTQTPSHQVTQMGQEVILRCVPISNHLYFYWYRQILGQKVEFLVSFYNNEISEKSEIFDDQFSVERPDGSNFTLKIRSTKLEDSAMYFCASSDRGLTGVNTEAFFGQGTRLTVV.

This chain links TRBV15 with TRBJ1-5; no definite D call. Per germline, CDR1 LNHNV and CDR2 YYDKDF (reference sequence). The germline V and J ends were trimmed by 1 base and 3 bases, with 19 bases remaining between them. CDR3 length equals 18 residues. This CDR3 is CATSRGSQSRGYNQPQHF. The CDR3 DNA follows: TGTGCCACCAGCAGAGGGTCCCAGTCTAGAGGGTACAATCAGCCCCAGCATTTT. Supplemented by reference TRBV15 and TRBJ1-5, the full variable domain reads DAMVIQNPRYQVTQFGKPVTLSCSQTLNHNVMYWYQQKSSQAPKLLFHYYDKDFNNEADTPDNFQSRRPNTSFCFLDIRSPGLGDTAMYLCATSRGSQSRGYNQPQHFGDGTRLSIL.